This entry describes one T cell receptor beta chain. This table comes from immunoSEQ multiplex PCR, and its TCRdb copy is limited to in-frame clones, with some not included. The sample lists approximately 270,000 clones, approximately 85% seen once, with 0.75% to 0.95% in the top ten. V gave up 4 bases and J gave up 9 bases, with 10 bases separating them. Germline V gene data show CDR1 as SGHDN and CDR2 as FVKESK. CDR3 length: 12 residues. This specimen belongs to a study of blood T cell repertoires in COVID-19. The chain joins TRBV14 to TRBJ2-1; D is undetermined. Sequenced input: peripheral blood. This TCR derives from a human donor with COVID-19, enrolled during active disease. The donor label of this sample is uncertain. The DNA for the CDR3 is TGTGCCAGCAGCCCCCCTTTTCGTGAGCAGTTCTTC. It specifies CASSPPFREQFF.